These 15 T cell receptor beta chains share one sample of origin, sequenced in a study of T cell repertoires in cytomegalovirus infection. TCRdb fed the reads into MiXCR, producing one record per CDR3 protein. This sample yields 150,000 to 200,000 distinct CDR3 sequences, of which roughly 15% are seen a single time; around a sixth belongs to the top ten. The sequencing sample was made of CD8+ T cells from PBMCs. These receptors were obtained from a human donor in good health (CMV status not recorded). Some clones in this sample may be carry-over from other donors' samples.

The gene calls are TRBV7-9 and TRBJ1-2; TRBD1 aligns across 8 bases. CDR3 length: 11 amino acids. From germline, CDR1 is SEHNR and CDR2 FQNEAQ (reference sequence). The ends lost 5 bases at V and 10 bases at J; junction bases unmatched: 3. Here the CDR3 DNA reads TGTGCCAGCAGCCCACAGGGGGACTACACCTTC. It translates to CASSPQGDYTF.

This clonotype was seen a handful of times. The CDR3 protein is CASSRSTDTQYF. DNA for the CDR3: TGTGCCAGCAGCCGTAGTACAGATACGCAGTATTTT. This sequence joins TRBV14 and TRBJ2-3; unclear D gene. The germline V gene encodes CDR1 SGHDN and CDR2 FVKESK. The CDR3 loop spans 12 amino acids. V lost 4 bases and J lost 3, with 5 bases in between.

The chain combines TRBV28 with TRBJ2-6; TRBD1 is a possible D gene (5 bases). The germline CDR1 and CDR2 sequences are MDHEN and SYDVKM. The CDR3 contains 13 residues. V shed 9 bases and J shed 2 bases, with 8 bases lying between them. The DNA of the CDR3 is TGTGCCAGTGAAGGGGCTGGGGCCAACGTCCTGACTTTC. Translation: CASEGAGANVLTF.

This clonotype is medium-sized (0.01 to 0.1%) in the sample. This chain joins TRBV6-2 or TRBV6-3 and TRBJ2-7, with D maybe TRBD1 (5 bases). This CDR3 spans 15 amino acids. Between the trimmed V and J ends, which lost 0 bases and 5 bases, there was a span of 14 bases. Germline CDR1 MNHEY, CDR2 SVGEGT. In nucleotides, the CDR3 is TGTGCCAGCAGTTACTCCAGGGATAGTTTCAACGAGCAGTACTTC. Its translation: CASSYSRDSFNEQYF.

The chain has TRBV7-8 and TRBJ2-3, with TRBD2 as a possible D gene (5 bases). CDR3 length: 16 residues. Germline CDR1 is SGHVS and CDR2 is FQNEAQ. V was clipped by 6 bases and J by 0 bases, with 16 bases between them. In DNA, the CDR3 is TGTGCCAGCAGGCCTGGAGGACGGGCAAGCACAGATACGCAGTATTTT. It is translated as CASRPGGRASTDTQYF.

This clonotype was recorded once. The chain links TRBV4-3 to TRBJ2-7; D is perhaps TRBD2 (5 bases). The CDR3 runs to 17 residues. With 0 bases removed from V and 3 bases from J, the gap between germline ends came to 18 bases. Germline CDR1 and CDR2: LGHNA and YSLEER. The CDR3 is CASSQDPGTSAYYEQYF. CDR3 in DNA: TGCGCCAGCAGCCAAGATCCGGGAACCTCGGCTTACTACGAGCAGTACTTC.

The V gene is TRBV28, the J gene TRBJ1-4; 9 bases are a match to TRBD1. CDR1 is MDHEN and CDR2 is SYDVKM in the germline V gene. V was clipped by 3 bases and J by 6 bases; unmatched bases: 8. This CDR3 has 16 amino acids. The CDR3 nucleotides are TGTGCCAGCAGTTTGGGAGGGACAGGGAGGGATGAAAAACTGTTTTTT. This codes for CASSLGGTGRDEKLFF.

This rearrangement joins TRBV29-1 to TRBJ2-2; 7 bases agree with TRBD1. This CDR3 has 14 amino acids. Germline CDR1 is SQVTM and CDR2 is ANQGSEA. V shed 6 bases and J 5 bases; nucleotides not matched to a gene: 9. Here the CDR3 DNA reads TGCAGCGTCCGAGACAGGGTTCTGACCGGGGAGCTGTTTTTT. It codes for CSVRDRVLTGELFF.

A few counts support this clonotype. This chain links TRBV20-1 with TRBJ2-1; 10 nucleotides align to TRBD2. This CDR3 comprises 16 residues. Trimming cost V 4 bases and J 7 bases; bases outside gene matches: 13. CDR1 and CDR2 from the germline V gene are DFQATT and SNEGSKA (reference sequence). The CDR3 region is CSAKVIGGAGGNEQFF. The CDR3 nucleotides are TGCAGTGCTAAAGTAATTGGGGGAGCGGGAGGGAATGAGCAGTTCTTC.

In its sample, this clonotype was seen a few times. The rearrangement joins TRBV7-2 to TRBJ2-7, with D possibly TRBD2 on 6 matching bases. Germline V CDR1 and CDR2: SGHTA, FQGNSA. This CDR3 spans 14 amino acids. The germline V and J ends were trimmed by 7 bases and 6 bases, with 19 bases remaining between them. The CDR3: CASTGEVYPREQYF. The CDR3 DNA is TGTGCCAGCACCGGGGAGGTTTATCCTCGCGAGCAGTACTTC. The full variable domain, completed using reference TRBV7-2 and TRBJ2-7, is GAGVSQSPSNKVTEKGKDVELRCDPISGHTALYWYRQSLGQGLEFLIYFQGNSAPDKSGLPSDRFSAERTGGSVSTLTIQRTQQEDSAVYLCASTGEVYPREQYFGPGTRLTVT.

The chain uses TRBV2 and TRBJ2-1; 10 bases fit TRBD2. Germline lookup yields CDR1 SNHLY and CDR2 FYNNEI. The CDR3 consists of 18 residues. The V gene end was trimmed by 7 bases and the J gene end by 4 bases; junction bases not matched to a gene: 16. CDR3 bases: TGTGCCAGCACTCGGACTAGCGGTGGATTTTTGTCTTACAATGAGCAGTTCTTC. Translating gives CASTRTSGGFLSYNEQFF.

The chain recombines TRBV28 with TRBJ2-3; D ambiguous. Germline V gives CDR1 MDHEN, CDR2 SYDVKM. V gave up 5 bases and J gave up 6 bases, with 15 bases separating them. There are 14 residues in the CDR3. The CDR3 loop is CASSPRSRPDTQYF. The CDR3, as DNA: TGTGCCAGCAGTCCTCGGTCCCGCCCCGATACGCAGTATTTT.

The V call is TRBV7-2, the J call TRBJ2-7; the D is unclear. CDR3 length equals 13 residues. CDR1 SGHTA and CDR2 FQGNSA come from the germline V gene. With 4 bases removed from V and 4 bases from J, the gap between germline ends came to 11 bases. CDR3 coding DNA: TGTGCCAGCAGCTCCCCCCCCGGATACGAGCAGTACTTC. This codes for CASSSPPGYEQYF.

V is TRBV7-2 and J is TRBJ2-2; 9 nucleotides agree with TRBD2. Trimming cost V 6 bases and J 8 bases; bases outside gene matches: 13. The CDR3 spans 16 residues. Germline CDR1 is SGHTA and CDR2 is FQGNSA. The CDR3 DNA sequence: TGTGCCAGCAGGAAAACTAGCGGGTACAGTCCTGGGGAGCTGTTTTTT. Protein: CASRKTSGYSPGELFF.

There are a few counts of this clonotype. The chain carries TRBV10-3 and TRBJ2-7; D is perhaps TRBD2 (5 bases). CDR1 and CDR2 (germline): ENHRY, SYGVKD. Deletions cut 6 bases from V and 4 bases from J, with 22 bases between. The CDR3 has 16 residues. For the CDR3, the DNA is TGTGCCATCAGCTGGGCGGAGGAATGGTCCCCTTACGAGCAGTACTTC. Encoded protein: CAISWAEEWSPYEQYF.